What follows are 4 T cell receptor beta chains derived from one specimen sequenced in a study of blood T cell repertoires in COVID-19. Method: immunoSEQ multiplex PCR; TCRdb's copy keeps in-frame clones and lacks some. The sample holds about 300,000 clones, more than 85% seen once. Sequencing was performed on peripheral blood. The receptors originated from a man aged 70-80 years with acute or convalescent COVID-19.

The CDR3 region has the DNA TGTGCCAGCAGCTTAGCTGCGGGTCACAATGAGCAGTTCTTC. Protein sequence: CASSLAAGHNEQFF. This sequence joins TRBV7-2 and TRBJ2-1; D perhaps matches TRBD2 (5 bases). The V and J ends lost 0 bases and 5 bases respectively, with 8 bases between them. From germline, CDR1 is SGHTA and CDR2 FQGNSA. The CDR3 extends over 14 amino acids.

The chain combines TRBV18 with TRBJ2-2; D unresolved. V was pared by 2 bases and J by 7 bases, with 8 bases between. Germline V CDR1 and CDR2: KGHSH, LQKENI. The CDR3 sequence is 13 residues long. DNA of the CDR3: TGTGCCAGCTCACCAGCCCCCAGCGGGGAGCTGTTTTTT. Translating it yields CASSPAPSGELFF.

This chain connects TRBV24-1 to TRBJ2-2; the D gene is possibly TRBD2 (6 bases). V shed 8 bases and J shed 6 bases, with 12 bases lying between them. Germline CDR1 KGHDR, CDR2 SFDVKD. There are 13 residues in the CDR3. Written as DNA, the CDR3 is TGTGCCACCAAGCACGGAGGGGCCGGGGAGCTGTTTTTT. It codes for CATKHGGAGELFF.

This sequence joins TRBV7-3 and TRBJ2-5; 7 bases align to TRBD2. The CDR3 runs 14 residues. The J segment lost 4 bases and the V segment lost 5 bases, leaving 7 bases of the junction unmatched. Germline assignment: CDR1 SGHTA and CDR2 FQGTGA. The chain's CDR3 is CASSQAGRGETQYF. The CDR3, as DNA: TGTGCCAGCAGCCAAGCGGGGAGAGGAGAGACCCAGTACTTC.